This T cell receptor (beta chain) emerged from a study of shared clonotypes between healthy human individuals. The CDR3 contains 15 residues. Germline CDR1 SGHTA, CDR2 FQGTGA. V gave up 2 bases and J gave up 5 bases; unmatched junction bases: 5. This table comes from immunoSEQ multiplex PCR, and its TCRdb copy is limited to in-frame clones, with some not included. The sample lists some 1,400,000 clones, roughly 96% seen once, with approximately 1% in the top ten. Sequencing input: naive CD4+ T cells sorted from blood. Subset reported: CD45RA+ positively selected. This sequence originates from a man aged 25-45 years in good health. The chain links TRBV7-3 to TRBJ2-5, with 10 bases fitting TRBD2. As DNA, the CDR3 is TGTGCCAGCAGCTTAGCCCTAGCGGGAGTGGAGACCCAGTACTTC. It yields the protein CASSLALAGVETQYF.